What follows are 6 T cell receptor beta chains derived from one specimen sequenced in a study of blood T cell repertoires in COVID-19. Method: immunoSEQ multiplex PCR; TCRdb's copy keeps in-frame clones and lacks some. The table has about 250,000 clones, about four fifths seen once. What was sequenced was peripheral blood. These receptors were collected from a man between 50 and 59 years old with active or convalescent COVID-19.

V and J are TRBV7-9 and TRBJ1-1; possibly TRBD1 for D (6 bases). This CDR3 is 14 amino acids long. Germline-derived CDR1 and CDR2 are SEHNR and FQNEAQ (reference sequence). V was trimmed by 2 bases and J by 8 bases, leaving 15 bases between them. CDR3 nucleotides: TGTGCCAGCAGCTTATACTCGGAGACAGGAGAAGCTTTCTTT. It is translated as CASSLYSETGEAFF.

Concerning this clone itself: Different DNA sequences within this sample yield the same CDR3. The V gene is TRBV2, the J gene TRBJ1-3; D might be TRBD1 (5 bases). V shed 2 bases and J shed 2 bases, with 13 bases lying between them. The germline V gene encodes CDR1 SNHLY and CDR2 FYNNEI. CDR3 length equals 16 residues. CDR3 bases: TGTGCCAGCAGTGAAATAAGGGGAAGTGCTGGAAACACCATATATTTT. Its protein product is CASSEIRGSAGNTIYF.

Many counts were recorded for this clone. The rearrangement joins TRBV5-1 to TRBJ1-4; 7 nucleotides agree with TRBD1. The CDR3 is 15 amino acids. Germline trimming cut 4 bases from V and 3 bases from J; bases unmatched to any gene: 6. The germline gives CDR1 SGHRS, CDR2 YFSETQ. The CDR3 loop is CASSVTGKANEKLFF. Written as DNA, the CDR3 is TGCGCCAGCAGCGTGACAGGGAAGGCTAATGAAAAACTGTTTTTT.

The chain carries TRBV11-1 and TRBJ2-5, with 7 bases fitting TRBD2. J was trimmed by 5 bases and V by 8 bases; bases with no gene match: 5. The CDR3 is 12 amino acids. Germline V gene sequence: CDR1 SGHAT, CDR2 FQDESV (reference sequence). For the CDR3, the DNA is TGTGCCAGCCAGGTGGGGGGGGAGACCCAGTACTTC. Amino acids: CASQVGGETQYF. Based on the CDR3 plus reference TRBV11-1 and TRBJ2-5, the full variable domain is EAEVAQSPRYKITEKSQAVAFWCDPISGHATLYWYRQILGQGPELLVQFQDESVVDDSQLPKDRFSAERLKGVDSTLKIQPAELGDSAMYLCASQVGGETQYFGPGTRLLVL.

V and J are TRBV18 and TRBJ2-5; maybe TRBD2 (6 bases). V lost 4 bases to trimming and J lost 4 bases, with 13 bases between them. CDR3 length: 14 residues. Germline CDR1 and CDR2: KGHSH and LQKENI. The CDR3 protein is CASSRGDFGETQYF. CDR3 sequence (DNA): TGTGCCAGCTCACGGGGGGACTTTGGAGAGACCCAGTACTTC.

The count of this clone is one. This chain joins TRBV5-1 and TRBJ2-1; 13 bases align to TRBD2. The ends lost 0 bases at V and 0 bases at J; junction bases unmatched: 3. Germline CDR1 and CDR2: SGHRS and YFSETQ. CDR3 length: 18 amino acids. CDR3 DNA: TGCGCCAGCAGCTTGGAGGGACTAGCGGGGCCCTCCTACAATGAGCAGTTCTTC. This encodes CASSLEGLAGPSYNEQFF.